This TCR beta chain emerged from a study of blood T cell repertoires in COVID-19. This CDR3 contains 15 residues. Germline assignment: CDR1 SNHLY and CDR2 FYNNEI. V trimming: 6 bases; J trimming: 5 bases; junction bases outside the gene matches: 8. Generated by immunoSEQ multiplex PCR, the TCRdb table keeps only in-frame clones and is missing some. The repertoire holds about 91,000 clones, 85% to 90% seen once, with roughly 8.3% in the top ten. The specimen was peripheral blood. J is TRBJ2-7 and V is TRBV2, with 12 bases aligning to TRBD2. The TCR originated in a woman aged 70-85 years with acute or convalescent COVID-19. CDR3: CASSRTSGRTHEQYF. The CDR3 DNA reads TGTGCCAGCAGCCGTACTAGCGGGAGGACCCACGAGCAGTACTTC.